One T cell receptor beta chain is described in this entry. The antigen remains undetermined. The sample is drawn from a study of cytomegalovirus exposure and HLA in healthy donors. Study background: A data release that came early held roughly 80 million unique TCRs from HLA-typed donors.

60 Vbeta and 13 Jbeta primers were used in PCR. Sequenced by immunoSEQ multiplex PCR; TCRdb stores in-frame clones only, minus some. The sample consists of roughly 170,000 clones, roughly three quarters of them appearing once. Study-level points and caveats: A list of roughly 180 TCR beta chains associated with cytomegalovirus was given.

This CDR3 spans 14 amino acids. CDR1 and CDR2 (germline): SQVTM, ANQGSEA. Germline trimming cut 7 bases from V and 7 bases from J; bases unmatched to any gene: 12. The sequenced material came from PBMCs. The receptor comes from a woman aged 45-60 years in good health and CMV-seropositive. The J gene is TRBJ2-1, the V gene TRBV29-1, with 8 bases that match TRBD2. CDR3 loop: CSAYLKAGGNEQFF. The CDR3 coding sequence is TGCAGCGCCTATCTTAAGGCGGGGGGTAATGAGCAGTTCTTC.